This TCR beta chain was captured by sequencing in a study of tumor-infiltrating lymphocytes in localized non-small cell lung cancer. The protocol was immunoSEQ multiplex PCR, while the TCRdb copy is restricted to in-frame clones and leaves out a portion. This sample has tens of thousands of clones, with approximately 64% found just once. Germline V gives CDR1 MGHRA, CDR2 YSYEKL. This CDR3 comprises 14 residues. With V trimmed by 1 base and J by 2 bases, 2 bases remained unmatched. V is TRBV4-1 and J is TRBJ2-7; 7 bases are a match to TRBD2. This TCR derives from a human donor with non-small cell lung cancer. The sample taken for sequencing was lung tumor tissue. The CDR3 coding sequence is TGCGCCAGCAGCCAAGTCCTAGCGGCCTACGAGCAGTACTTC. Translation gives CASSQVLAAYEQYF.